What follows are 18 T cell receptor beta chains derived from one specimen sequenced in a study of metastatic and nonmetastatic thyroid tumors. TCRdb reprocessed the PCR reads via MiXCR. The sample lists roughly 6,100 clones; around 20% were seen once. All patients were untreated before thyroid surgery. Sequencing was performed on adjacent normal tissue. Receptor source: a female donor with papillary thyroid cancer or a benign thyroid nodule (not recorded which). Some clones in this sample may be carry-over from other donors' samples.

This clone was seen ten or more times. The chain joins TRBV9 to TRBJ1-4; TRBD1 agrees at 8 bases. The trim removed 4 bases at V and 7 bases at J, leaving 12 bases unmatched. The CDR3 totals 16 residues. Germline V gene lookup returns CDR1 SGDLS and CDR2 YYNGEE. CDR3 coding DNA: TGTGCCAGCAGCTCCGGGACAGGAGTGTCTGCTGAAAAACTGTTTTTT. Protein sequence: CASSSGTGVSAEKLFF.

This clone showed up just a few times. Sequence at one end of the junction differs from germline and may be a read error. The rearrangement joins TRBV6-1 to TRBJ1-5; D not certain. The germline V gene encodes CDR1 MNHNS and CDR2 SASEGT. The CDR3 contains 11 residues. The CDR3 nucleotides read TGTGCCAGCAGTGACTATCAGCCAAAGCACTTT. Its translation is CASSDYQPKHF.

Only a few counts were recorded for this clone. The gene calls are TRBV12-3 or TRBV12-4 and TRBJ1-6; D call uncertain. This CDR3 contains 13 residues. The V end lost 6 bases, the J end lost 9 bases, and 12 bases lay between the germline ends. The CDR3 sequence: CASSIRWGSPLHF. CDR3 DNA sequence: TGTGCCAGCAGCATACGTTGGGGTTCACCCCTCCACTTT.

In the case of this clone: A read error may account for a junction end that differs from germline. V usage is TRBV12-3 or TRBV12-4 and J usage is TRBJ2-3; TRBD2 is a possible D gene (6 bases). This CDR3 is built from 17 residues. The CDR3 coding sequence is TGTGCCAGCAGTTTGGCGGGGAGCGTGGGCAGCACATATACGCAGTATTTT. This codes for CASSLAGSVGSTYTQYF.

V usage is TRBV5-1 and J usage is TRBJ2-1; 11 nucleotides align to TRBD1. Looked up from germline, CDR1 is SGHRS and CDR2 is YFSETQ. This CDR3 spans 14 amino acids. The V gene end was trimmed by 3 bases and the J gene end by 8 bases; junction bases not matched to a gene: 4. The DNA of the CDR3 is TGCGCCAGCAGCTATAGGACAGGGGGCGATGAGCAGTTCTTC. It codes for CASSYRTGGDEQFF.

By frequency in the sample, this clone is medium-sized (0.01 to 0.1%). The chain joins TRBV11-2 to TRBJ2-3; D tentatively fits TRBD1 or TRBD2 (5 bases each). Between the trimmed V and J ends, which lost 4 bases and 2 bases, there was a span of 13 bases. Germline assignment: CDR1 SGHAT and CDR2 FQNNGV. This CDR3 is built from 15 residues. This CDR3 reads CASSSLVGDTDTQYF. For the CDR3, the DNA is TGTGCCAGCAGCTCCCTTGTGGGGGACACAGATACGCAGTATTTT.

This clone came up a few times. The CDR3 DNA sequence: TGTGCCACTCCGACTAGCGGACGCCCCTACGAGCAGTACGTC. Protein product: CATPTSGRPYEQYV. The chain has TRBV6-4 and TRBJ2-7, with TRBD2 matching 9 bases. CDR1 is MRHNA and CDR2 is SNTAGT in the germline V gene. The CDR3 runs 14 residues. The ends lost 10 bases at V and 2 bases at J; junction bases unmatched: 9.

By sample fraction, this clone is medium-sized (0.01 to 0.1%). A junction end diverges from the germline sequence, so it may reflect a read error. The sample contains more than one DNA sequence encoding this CDR3. V usage is TRBV28 and J usage is TRBJ1-4; tentatively, D is TRBD1 (5 bases). The CDR3 spans 11 residues. The germline CDR1 and CDR2 sequences are MDHEN and SYDVKM. CDR3 protein: CASSSDRPPRF. The CDR3 bases are TGTGCCAGCAGTTCCGACAGACCGCCGAGATTT.

The rearrangement uses TRBV12-3 or TRBV12-4 and TRBJ2-7, with 8 nucleotides matching TRBD1. The CDR3 is made up of 15 amino acids. J gave up 3 bases and V 4 bases, and 8 bases lay outside the gene matches. The CDR3 DNA reads as TGTGCCAGCAGTTCGCTGGGCAGGGGGCTCTACGAGCAGTACTTC. Protein product: CASSSLGRGLYEQYF.

In its sample, this clone ranks as medium-sized. The chain uses TRBV7-9 and TRBJ2-7; D is uncertain. Between the trimmed V and J ends, which lost 1 base and 2 bases, there was a span of 9 bases. CDR3 length: 14 amino acids. In germline, CDR1 is SEHNR, CDR2 FQNEAQ (reference sequence). The CDR3 is CASSLEGGAYEQYF. The CDR3 bases are TGTGCCAGCAGCTTAGAGGGCGGAGCCTACGAGCAGTACTTC.

In its sample, this clone is medium-sized. The chain is built from TRBV28 and TRBJ2-3, with D hard to call. This CDR3 region has 14 residues. Trimming left V 7 bases short and J 5 bases short, with 16 bases between. In germline, CDR1 is MDHEN, CDR2 SYDVKM. CDR3 coding DNA: TGTGCCAGCACCAACCCCCTTCGGATAGATACGCAGTATTTT. Residues: CASTNPLRIDTQYF.

This clone is classed as medium-sized. J is TRBJ2-1 and V is TRBV7-3, with TRBD2 matching 10 bases. Germline trimming cut 2 bases from V and 6 bases from J; bases unmatched to any gene: 1. This CDR3 has 14 residues. Germline V gene sequence: CDR1 SGHTA, CDR2 FQGTGA. Written as DNA, the CDR3 is TGTGCCAGCAGCTTACAGCGGGAGGGCAATGAGCAGTTCTTC. Protein product: CASSLQREGNEQFF.

The chain joins TRBV20-1 to TRBJ2-1; 8 nucleotides align to TRBD2. V was pared by 6 bases and J by 2 bases, with 6 bases of the junction left unmatched. This CDR3 is 14 amino acids long. Germline V gene lookup returns CDR1 DFQATT and CDR2 SNEGSKA (reference sequence). In DNA form, the CDR3 reads TGCAGTGCGATCACTAGCGGTACCTACAATGAGCAGTTCTTC. Residues: CSAITSGTYNEQFF.

This clone was observed many times. The V and J genes are TRBV25-1 and TRBJ2-5; 8 bases line up with TRBD2. With V trimmed by 4 bases and J by 0 bases, 10 bases remained unmatched. This CDR3 contains 17 residues. Germline CDR1 reads MGHDK; CDR2 reads SYGVNS. The chain's CDR3 is CASSATGTRGHQETQYF. As DNA, the CDR3 is TGTGCCAGCAGTGCAACCGGGACTAGAGGGCACCAAGAGACCCAGTACTTC.

This clone ranks as medium-sized. V and J are TRBV7-8 and TRBJ2-7; 9 bases line up with TRBD2. The CDR3 totals 20 residues. CDR1 is SGHVS, CDR2 FQNEAQ, per germline. J lost 3 bases, V lost 1 base, and 19 bases had no gene match. The CDR3 reads CASSLVGGTSQIGSIYEQYF. Written as DNA, the CDR3 is TGTGCCAGCAGCTTAGTAGGAGGGACTAGCCAGATTGGTTCCATCTACGAGCAGTACTTC.

This clone was observed many times. The rearrangement joins TRBV30 to TRBJ2-5, with TRBD2 identical over 7 bases. The CDR3 is made up of 13 amino acids. With 1 base clipped from V and 3 bases from J, the junction kept 2 bases outside the gene matches. Germline values: CDR1 GTSNPN, CDR2 SVGIG (reference sequence). The CDR3 region is CAWSGGGEETQYF. The CDR3 DNA sequence: TGTGCCTGGAGTGGCGGGGGAGAAGAGACCCAGTACTTC.

Comment on this clone: This CDR3 is missing its conserved last phenylalanine or tryptophan, likely due to a read error. This chain joins TRBV27 and TRBJ1-1; no definite D call. CDR1 and CDR2 (germline): MNHEY, SMNVEV (reference sequence). The length of the CDR3 is 13 residues. Trimming removed 7 bases from V and 2 bases from J, with 11 bases in between. The CDR3 protein is CASIPHGNTEAFY. The CDR3 DNA follows: TGTGCCAGCATTCCCCATGGAAACACTGAAGCTTTCTAT.

Ten or more counts support this clone. The chain links TRBV9 to TRBJ2-3; 11 bases are shared with TRBD2. V trimming: 0 bases; J trimming: 4 bases; junction bases outside the gene matches: 4. The germline V gene encodes CDR1 SGDLS and CDR2 YYNGEE. CDR3 length equals 16 residues. The CDR3 sequence: CASSVGLAGTADTQYF. CDR3 DNA: TGTGCCAGCAGCGTAGGACTAGCGGGAACTGCAGATACGCAGTATTTT.